This T cell receptor beta chain was captured in a study of vaccination and CD4 T cells after COVID-19. On the study more broadly: Fewer than ten convalescent cases were mild and one was severe, and all had been SARS-CoV-2 positive by nasal swab PCR. In culture, cells were exposed to overlapping spike peptides from SARS-CoV-2, HCoV-NL63, HCoV-OC43 and HCoV-229E.

The germline gives CDR1 DFQATT, CDR2 SNEGSKA (reference sequence). The CDR3 sequence is 15 residues long. V dropped 0 bases and J dropped 5 bases, with 14 bases sitting between them. The Oncomine TCR Beta short-read assay sequenced DNA from cultured CD4+ T cells. TCRdb processed the PCR reads anew with MiXCR; each CDR3 protein has one entry. The table records more than 20,000 distinct CDR3 sequences, about 33% of them present only once. The time point here: late sampling 161 to 241 days after vaccination in a few convalescent patients. Treatment: approximately 10-day PBMC culture with coronavirus spike peptide pools or control peptides (ViraFEST assay). Expanded clonotypes were found by TCR sequencing after peptide-pool stimulation (ViraFEST). This clonotype was observed once. Its antigen is still unknown.

The sample in question was CD4+ T cells from blood, cultured in vitro, obtained about 7 months after SARS-CoV-2 vaccination. V gene TRBV20-1 combines with J gene TRBJ2-1; a possible D gene is TRBD2 (5 bases). The receptor comes from a human donor who had recovered from COVID-19. As DNA, the CDR3 is TGCAGTGCTAGAGATCGGGTAGCCGGGGACAATGAGCAGTTCTTC. Translation: CSARDRVAGDNEQFF.